Only a few counts were recorded for the clone carrying this TCR beta chain. Its specificity is unknown. Authors' methods: What underpinned the distant-metastasis classifier for papillary thyroid cancer was the set of CDR3 differences across clinicopathological groups. TCRdb re-called clones via MiXCR from the PCR reads. It is TCRdb's table, rather than the study itself, that gives the V and J calls and clone size. The profile shows tens of thousands of clones, approximately 26% of them singletons. V lost 11 bases to trimming and J lost 7 bases; unmatched junction nucleotides: 14. Germline assignment: CDR1 MNHNS and CDR2 SASEGT. The CDR3 extends over 16 amino acids. Every patient underwent thyroid surgery untreated. The entry originates in a study of metastatic and nonmetastatic thyroid tumors. For the study at large: The authors compared repertoires across blood and tumor or nodule tissue from malignant and benign thyroid patients.

Study results and caveats: Benign nodules were reported to have significantly lower TCR beta diversity than malignant thyroid tumors, in blood and tumor.

Material for sequencing was blood. The genes are TRBV6-1 and TRBJ2-2; 12 bases map to TRBD2. The TCR comes from a male donor with papillary thyroid cancer or a benign thyroid nodule (not recorded which). Some clones in this sample may be carry-over from other donors' samples. The CDR3 nucleotides read TGTGCCTCACAGGCTAGCGGGAGGGAATCGGTCGGGGAGCTGTTTTTT. It is translated as CASQASGRESVGELFF.